This T cell receptor beta chain was documented in a study of blood T cell repertoires in COVID-19. Study at large: Acute and convalescent COVID-19 specimens originated in the United States, Italy and Spain.

TCRdb's copy holds only in-frame clones and misses some; the assay was immunoSEQ multiplex PCR. The repertoire holds hundreds of thousands of clones, with around nine tenths as singletons. Recruits, aged about 18 to 90 years, lived in around 24 US areas. Participants were placed into cohorts based on the clinical history they reported. Recovered status in Cohort 3 required two negative PCRs, clearance, or symptom resolution. The CDR3 totals 13 residues. V was trimmed by 3 bases and J by 1 base, leaving 6 bases between them. Germline CDR1 is MNHEY and CDR2 is SMNVEV (reference sequence). The rearrangement links TRBV27 to TRBJ1-1; D is unclear. The sequence came from a woman between 25 and 40 years old who had recovered from COVID-19. The sequencing sample was made of PBMCs or T cells enriched from blood (not recorded which). The CDR3 DNA reads as TGTGCCAGCAGTTTTTCGAGGAACACTGAAGCTTTCTTT. The encoded protein is CASSFSRNTEAFF.